This T cell receptor (delta chain) was profiled in a study of gamma-delta T cells after stem cell transplantation. TCRdb re-called the RT-PCR reads with CATT. This sample has roughly 650 delta-chain clones, with about 5.3% found just once. CDR1 is GEAIGNYY and CDR2 is EKD in the germline V gene. Trimming removed 3 bases from V and 8 bases from J; junction bases left unmatched: 9. The CDR3 covers 14 residues. V and J are TRDV2 and TRDJ1; 9 bases line up with TRDD3. What was sequenced was gamma-delta T cells. The origin of this receptor is a human donor. It is not recorded whose cells these are; they may come from a transplant donor. The CDR3 DNA reads TGTGCCTGTGACCCCGTACTGGGGGACTCGAAACTCATCTTT. This codes for CACDPVLGDSKLIF.